This note documents a single TCR beta chain sequence. Its antigen is as yet unknown. The germline V gene has CDR1 SNHLY and CDR2 FYNNEI. This CDR3 spans 14 amino acids. This specimen belongs to a study of T cells expressing NK-cell markers. Turning to the study itself: Source material for TCR beta repertoires consisted of sorted CD3+CD56+NKG2C+, CD3+CD56+NKG2C- and CD3+CD56-NKG2C+ T cells. In the group of eight sequenced donors, seven were HCMV-seropositive and one was seronegative.

Study results and limitations: CD8+ T cells in over five donors included dominant NKG2C+ clonotypes at roughly 1.0-8%.

No DNA is given; TCRdb re-called the 5' RACE reads and lists each CDR3 protein once. This table holds approximately 170,000 distinct CDR3 sequences. Sequenced: blood T cells: a sorted CD56 or NKG2C T cell subset, CD4+ or CD8+ T cells, or bulk PBMC T cells (not recorded which). V is TRBV2 and J is TRBJ2-2; the D gene TCRdb calls, TRBD1, cannot be checked with no DNA. The sequence was obtained from a man aged 18-70 years in good health. CDR3 in amino acids: CATRGHTETGELFF.